These 19 T cell receptor beta chains were all obtained from the same sample, sequenced in a study of shared clonotypes between healthy human individuals. This table comes from immunoSEQ multiplex PCR, and its TCRdb copy is limited to in-frame clones, with some not included. There are some 2 million clones in the sample; about 95% occur only once, and 0.85% to 1.3% lies in the top ten. As defined, naive CD8 cells were CD45RO-negative and positively selected for CCR7, with terminally differentiated effector memory CD45RA+ cells excluded. Sequencing was carried out using naive CD8+ T cells sorted from blood. Source of these receptors: a man younger than 35 in good health.

V usage is TRBV2 and J usage is TRBJ1-1; 9 positions agree with TRBD1. The CDR3 consists of 14 residues. The trim removed 7 bases at V and 3 bases at J, leaving 6 bases unmatched. The germline V gene has CDR1 SNHLY and CDR2 FYNNEI. The CDR3, as DNA: TGTGCCAGCAACGAGGGACAGGGCTACACTGAAGCTTTCTTT. Translation: CASNEGQGYTEAFF. The whole variable domain, filled in from reference TRBV2 and TRBJ1-1, reads EPEVTQTPSHQVTQMGQEVILRCVPISNHLYFYWYRQILGQKVEFLVSFYNNEISEKSEIFDDQFSVERPDGSNFTLKIRSTKLEDSAMYFCASNEGQGYTEAFFGQGTRLTVV.

The V and J genes are TRBV10-2 and TRBJ1-5, with a possible D match to TRBD1 (6 bases). Trimming removed 7 bases from V and 7 bases from J, with 14 bases in between. In germline, CDR1 is WSHSY, CDR2 SAAADI. The CDR3 loop spans 13 amino acids. The CDR3 reads CASTPGGIQPQHF. For the CDR3, the DNA is TGCGCCAGCACCCCGGGGGGCATCCAGCCCCAGCATTTT.

V usage is TRBV7-2 and J usage is TRBJ2-2; maybe TRBD1 (6 bases). Germline values: CDR1 SGHTA, CDR2 FQGNSA. V gave up 4 bases and J gave up 0 bases, with 9 bases separating them. The CDR3 contains 15 residues. The CDR3 DNA reads as TGTGCCAGCAGCTCCGACAGGACGAACACCGGGGAGCTGTTTTTT. Amino acid sequence: CASSSDRTNTGELFF.

This chain connects TRBV4-1 to TRBJ2-1, with 9 bases aligning to TRBD2. Trimming took 0 bases from V and 7 from J; bases not matched to a gene: 7. The CDR3 is 16 amino acids. Germline assignment: CDR1 MGHRA and CDR2 YSYEKL. The CDR3 DNA reads as TGCGCCAGCAGCCAAGATACTGGACTAGCGATTAATGAGCAGTTCTTC. Translation gives CASSQDTGLAINEQFF.

This clone was detected a few times. Additional DNA sequences in this sample encode the identical CDR3. The chain links TRBV2 to TRBJ2-5; 7 bases align to TRBD1. V lost 6 bases to trimming and J lost 3 bases; unmatched junction nucleotides: 1. Looked up from germline, CDR1 is SNHLY and CDR2 is FYNNEI. The CDR3 is made up of 12 amino acids. Here the CDR3 reads CASSTGEETQYF. The CDR3 nucleotides are TGTGCCAGCAGCACAGGGGAAGAGACCCAGTACTTC. Full variable domain (missing parts from reference TRBV2 and TRBJ2-5): EPEVTQTPSHQVTQMGQEVILRCVPISNHLYFYWYRQILGQKVEFLVSFYNNEISEKSEIFDDQFSVERPDGSNFTLKIRSTKLEDSAMYFCASSTGEETQYFGPGTRLLVL.

The chain combines TRBV15 with TRBJ2-7, with D possibly matching TRBD1 (6 bases). This CDR3 region has 13 residues. CDR1 is LNHNV, CDR2 YYDKDF, per germline (reference sequence). V was pared by 5 bases and J by 2 bases, with 10 bases between. CDR3 sequence (DNA): TGTGCCACCAGCGCAGGACAGACCTACGAGCAGTACTTC. Translating gives CATSAGQTYEQYF.

The chain links TRBV7-9 to TRBJ2-2; the D is unclear. The V gene's germline CDR1 is SEHNR and CDR2 FQNEAQ (reference sequence). This CDR3 is built from 16 residues. V lost 8 bases, J lost 3 bases, and 19 bases lay in between. CDR3 in amino acids: CASLDTGRVYTGELFF. The DNA of the CDR3 is TGTGCCAGCCTTGATACCGGACGGGTCTACACCGGGGAGCTGTTTTTT.

This chain uses TRBV13 with TRBJ2-7; TRBD1 matches 9 bases. V shed 5 bases, J shed 3 bases, and the junction held 5 bases outside the gene matches. The CDR3 has 14 residues. Germline V lookup: CDR1 PRHDT, CDR2 FYEKMQ (reference sequence). In DNA, the CDR3 is TGTGCCAGCAGCACAGGGACAGGGCACTACGAGCAGTACTTC. This translates into CASSTGTGHYEQYF.

This clone appeared a single time. The chain combines TRBV10-1 with TRBJ2-3, with TRBD2 matching over 11 bases. Germline V lookup: CDR1 WNHNN, CDR2 SYGVQD (reference sequence). After removal of 4 bases from V and 0 bases from J, the junction contained 3 bases not matched to a gene. CDR3 length: 16 residues. The CDR3 here is CASSGLAGTSTDTQYF. The CDR3 DNA follows: TGCGCCAGCAGTGGACTAGCGGGGACTAGCACAGATACGCAGTATTTT.

This chain connects TRBV12-5 to TRBJ2-2; D perhaps matches TRBD1 (6 bases). With 5 bases removed from V and 6 bases from J, the gap between germline ends came to 22 bases. This CDR3 spans 17 amino acids. Per the germline V gene, CDR1 is LGHNT and CDR2 is FRNRAP. The DNA of the CDR3 is TGTGCTAGTGGTCCTGGTCCTGGGGGCGCGATCGCCGGGGAGCTGTTTTTT. Encoded protein: CASGPGPGGAIAGELFF.

The chain couples TRBV6-1 to TRBJ2-1, with TRBD2 matching over 11 bases. The J segment lost 7 bases and the V segment lost 2 bases, leaving 4 bases of the junction unmatched. The CDR3 is 15 amino acids. Germline CDR1 reads MNHNS; CDR2 reads SASEGT. In DNA, the CDR3 is TGTGCCAGCAGTGAACTGACTAGCGGGACGAATGAGCAGTTCTTC. As protein: CASSELTSGTNEQFF.

This chain links TRBV30 with TRBJ1-1, with D perhaps matching TRBD1 (5 bases). From germline, CDR1 is GTSNPN and CDR2 SVGIG (reference sequence). This CDR3 is 13 amino acids long. The V end was cut by 2 bases, the J end by 5 bases, with 12 bases between. CDR3 sequence (DNA): TGTGCCTGGAGTTTGGGGGTGAGGACTGAAGCTTTCTTT. It yields the protein CAWSLGVRTEAFF.

J is TRBJ1-6 and V is TRBV7-9; D ambiguous. V was shortened by 1 base and J by 4 bases, with 5 bases between the two germline ends. CDR1 and CDR2 from the germline V gene are SEHNR and FQNEAQ (reference sequence). The CDR3 extends over 14 amino acids. CDR3: CASSLDSYNSPLHF. The CDR3 DNA reads TGTGCCAGCAGCTTAGACAGTTATAATTCACCCCTCCACTTT.

In its sample, this clone was seen once. The chain has TRBV27 and TRBJ1-2, with D perhaps TRBD1 (5 bases). The CDR3 is made up of 14 amino acids. V was pared by 6 bases and J by 7 bases, with 18 bases between. Germline assignment: CDR1 MNHEY and CDR2 SMNVEV (reference sequence). The CDR3 reads CASSYIGGTGGYTF. The CDR3 DNA reads TGTGCCAGCAGCTATATTGGGGGGACCGGTGGCTACACCTTC.

The chain combines TRBV5-6 with TRBJ2-5; TRBD2 aligns across 9 bases. Germline CDR1 is SGHDT and CDR2 is YYEEEE. The junction had 6 bases not matched to a gene; V was cut back by 7 bases and J by 5 bases. The CDR3 runs to 13 residues. The CDR3 DNA is TGTGCCAGCGGGGGGACTAGCTGGGAGACCCAGTACTTC. It translates to CASGGTSWETQYF.

This sequence joins TRBV10-3 and TRBJ2-6; TRBD2 might be the D (5 bases). Trimming removed 3 bases from V and 2 bases from J, with 11 bases in between. In germline, CDR1 is ENHRY, CDR2 SYGVKD. The CDR3 has 16 residues. CDR3 DNA: TGTGCCATCAGTGACTCACCGCGGGCTGGGGCCAACGTCCTGACTTTC. Its protein product is CAISDSPRAGANVLTF.

The rearrangement links TRBV13 to TRBJ2-6; D is unclear. V was cut by 5 bases and J by 4 bases, with 6 bases left in between. The germline V gene has CDR1 PRHDT and CDR2 FYEKMQ (reference sequence). The CDR3 totals 13 residues. The CDR3 region has the DNA TGTGCCAGCAGCCCTCGGGGGGCCAACGTCCTGACTTTC. As protein: CASSPRGANVLTF.

Concerning this clone: This CDR3 is also generated by other DNA sequences in the sample. This sequence joins TRBV5-6 and TRBJ1-5; tentative D call: TRBD1 (5 bases). In germline, CDR1 is SGHDT, CDR2 YYEEEE. The V end was cut by 0 bases, the J end by 3 bases, with 7 bases between. CDR3 length equals 14 residues. The CDR3 region is CASSLEGNNQPQHF. CDR3 bases: TGTGCCAGCAGCTTGGAGGGGAACAATCAGCCCCAGCATTTT.

This clone is a singleton in its sample. The genes are TRBV29-1 and TRBJ2-3; D remains unclear. The germline V gene encodes CDR1 SQVTM and CDR2 ANQGSEA. Trimming cost V 3 bases and J 6 bases, with 13 bases left between them. CDR3 size: 13 residues. Here the CDR3 DNA reads TGCAGCGTTGACCCGGAAAGGTCCGATACGCAGTATTTT. It is translated as CSVDPERSDTQYF.